One and the same sample provided the 25 T cell receptor beta chains below, sequenced in a study of blood T cell repertoires in COVID-19. Sequencing used immunoSEQ multiplex PCR; TCRdb keeps in-frame clones, though not all of them. The sample holds fewer than 20,000 clones; approximately 90% are singletons and the top ten take just under 50%. Sequencing input: peripheral blood. The receptors were sampled from a human donor in a cohort sampled during active COVID-19.

The chain links TRBV12-3 or TRBV12-4 to TRBJ2-7, with D unclear. This CDR3 contains 11 residues. The V and J ends lost 4 bases and 2 bases respectively, with 3 bases between them. CDR3 in amino acids: CASSSTYEQYF. The CDR3, as DNA: TGTGCCAGCAGTTCCACCTACGAGCAGTACTTC.

The gene calls are TRBV29-1 and TRBJ2-1; D might be TRBD1 (6 bases). V gave up 6 bases and J gave up 2 bases, with 11 bases separating them. Germline V lookup: CDR1 SQVTM, CDR2 ANQGSEA. The CDR3 is made up of 13 amino acids. The CDR3 DNA follows: TGCAGCGTAAGACAGGTTACCTACAATGAGCAGTTCTTC. This codes for CSVRQVTYNEQFF.

The genes are TRBV13 and TRBJ1-5; no reliable D call. Germline V gene sequence: CDR1 PRHDT, CDR2 FYEKMQ (reference sequence). CDR3 length equals 11 residues. Trimming cost V 5 bases and J 9 bases, with 8 bases left between them. The CDR3, as DNA: TGTGCCAGCAGCCCGGGAGCGCCCCAGCATTTT. This encodes CASSPGAPQHF. Together with reference TRBV13 and TRBJ1-5, the CDR3 gives the full variable domain: AAGVIQSPRHLIKEKRETATLKCYPIPRHDTVYWYQQGPGQDPQFLISFYEKMQSDKGSIPDRFSAQQFSDYHSELNMSSLELGDSALYFCASSPGAPQHFGDGTRLSIL.

This chain joins TRBV12-3 or TRBV12-4 and TRBJ2-7; D not certain. Between the trimmed V and J ends, which lost 1 base and 7 bases, there was a span of 5 bases. The CDR3 has 11 residues. The CDR3 sequence is CASSLVGEQYF. The CDR3 DNA sequence: TGTGCCAGCAGTTTAGTCGGGGAGCAGTACTTC.

This sequence joins TRBV18 and TRBJ1-1; 8 positions match TRBD1. The germline V gene encodes CDR1 KGHSH and CDR2 LQKENI. V dropped 3 bases and J dropped 2; count of bases not matched to a gene: 5. This CDR3 has 15 residues. The CDR3 region has the DNA TGTGCCAGCTCACCGGGACAGGACATAAACACTGAAGCTTTCTTT. Amino acids: CASSPGQDINTEAFF.

The gene calls are TRBV6-5 and TRBJ2-3, with D possibly matching TRBD1 (5 bases). With 6 bases removed from V and 4 bases from J, the gap between germline ends came to 17 bases. There are 15 residues in the CDR3. Germline CDR1 MNHEY, CDR2 SVGAGI. In DNA, the CDR3 is TGTGCCAGCAGCGATTCCGGCAGGGTCCCAGATACGCAGTATTTT. It yields the protein CASSDSGRVPDTQYF.

V is TRBV7-6 and J is TRBJ2-2; 7 nucleotides agree with TRBD1. Germline CDR1 and CDR2: SGHVS and FNYEAQ. V lost 5 bases and J lost 4; bases outside the gene matches: 7. The CDR3 covers 15 residues. Here the CDR3 DNA reads TGTGCCAGCAGCCCCGGGACAGAGCTCACCGGGGAGCTGTTTTTT. Its translation is CASSPGTELTGELFF.

J is TRBJ2-3 and V is TRBV4-1; perhaps TRBD2 as D (6 bases). The CDR3 is 14 amino acids. V was clipped by 1 base and J by 4 bases, with 9 bases between them. Germline CDR1 and CDR2: MGHRA and YSYEKL. For the CDR3, the DNA is TGCGCCAGCAGCCAAGCGGGGGACGCAGATACGCAGTATTTT. Protein sequence: CASSQAGDADTQYF.

The V call is TRBV3-1 (or the pseudogene TRBV3-2), the J call TRBJ2-7; 8 bases map to TRBD2. There are 18 residues in the CDR3. Germline CDR1 is LGHDT and CDR2 is YNNKEL (reference sequence). V shed 1 base and J 0 bases; nucleotides not matched to a gene: 11. Here the CDR3 DNA reads TGTGCCAGCAGCCAAGGTCATTGTAAGCGGGGGAGCTCCTACGAGCAGTACTTC. Translation gives CASSQGHCKRGSSYEQYF.

V gene TRBV6-4 combines with J gene TRBJ2-3, with TRBD2 matching over 8 bases. CDR1 is MRHNA and CDR2 is SNTAGT in the germline V gene. The CDR3 covers 15 residues. With V trimmed by 2 bases and J by 2 bases, 3 bases remained unmatched. The CDR3 DNA is TGTGCCAGCAGTGACCGAGCGGGGGACACAGATACGCAGTATTTT. Translating it yields CASSDRAGDTDTQYF.

Sample share makes this clone medium-sized. This chain connects TRBV9 to TRBJ2-2; 7 nucleotides match TRBD2. The CDR3 is 14 amino acids. CDR1 and CDR2 (germline): SGDLS, YYNGEE. V was pared by 5 bases and J by 6 bases, with 7 bases of the junction left unmatched. This CDR3 reads CASSPWGGSGELFF. The CDR3 DNA sequence: TGTGCCAGCAGTCCCTGGGGGGGTTCCGGGGAGCTGTTTTTT.

This clone showed up just a few times. The chain couples TRBV9 to TRBJ1-2, with 7 bases identical to TRBD1. Trimming removed 0 bases from V and 4 bases from J; junction bases left unmatched: 0. This CDR3 contains 13 residues. Looked up from germline, CDR1 is SGDLS and CDR2 is YYNGEE. This CDR3 reads CASSVGQGYGYTF. DNA of the CDR3: TGTGCCAGCAGCGTAGGACAGGGCTATGGCTACACCTTC.

The J gene is TRBJ2-1, the V gene TRBV3-1 (or the pseudogene TRBV3-2); perhaps TRBD2 as D (7 bases). The ends were cut back, 3 bases at V and 6 bases at J, with 18 bases in the middle. This CDR3 contains 16 residues. The germline V gene has CDR1 LGHDT and CDR2 YNNKEL (reference sequence). This CDR3 reads CASSQTGRGRGNEQFF. The CDR3 DNA reads as TGTGCCAGCAGCCAGACTGGGCGGGGGCGCGGCAATGAGCAGTTCTTC.

The rearrangement joins TRBV27 to TRBJ2-2, with D maybe TRBD2 (6 bases). Germline lookup yields CDR1 MNHEY and CDR2 SMNVEV (reference sequence). The CDR3 runs to 13 residues. Trimming shortened V by 7 bases and J by 3 bases, and 9 bases separated the two germline ends. The CDR3 DNA reads TGTGCCAGCACGGGAGAGTACACCGGGGAGCTGTTTTTT. Its protein product is CASTGEYTGELFF.

The chain combines TRBV6-5 with TRBJ1-1; no clear D. The CDR3 is 11 residues long. Trimming pared 8 bases from V and 3 bases from J, leaving 7 bases between. From germline, CDR1 is MNHEY and CDR2 SVGAGI. CDR3 sequence reads: CASLRDTEAFF. Written as DNA, the CDR3 is TGTGCCAGCCTGAGGGACACTGAAGCTTTCTTT.

V and J are TRBV30 and TRBJ1-2, with a possible D match to TRBD1 (6 bases). V shed 6 bases and J shed 6 bases, with 23 bases lying between them. The CDR3 spans 15 residues. Germline-derived CDR1 and CDR2 are GTSNPN and SVGIG (reference sequence). For the CDR3, the DNA is TGTGCCTGTAAGCCAAAACTGGGACAAAACGATGGCTACACCTTC. Its protein is CACKPKLGQNDGYTF. Variable domain in full (rest from reference TRBV30 and TRBJ1-2): SQTIHQWPATLVQPVGSPLSLECTVEGTSNPNLYWYRQAAGRGLQLLFYSVGIGQISSEVPQNLSASRPQDRQFILSSKKLLLSDSGFYLCACKPKLGQNDGYTFGSGTRLTVV.

The J gene is TRBJ1-3, the V gene TRBV6-6; 7 positions match TRBD1. Trimming took 5 bases from V and 2 from J; bases not matched to a gene: 6. Germline assignment: CDR1 MNHNY and CDR2 SVGAGI (reference sequence). The CDR3 runs to 15 residues. Here the CDR3 reads CASSRPTGTGNTIYF. In DNA form, the CDR3 reads TGTGCCAGCAGTCGCCCGACAGGGACTGGAAACACCATATATTTT.

The rearrangement uses TRBV16 and TRBJ2-1; 8 positions agree with TRBD1. CDR1 and CDR2 (germline): KGHSY, FQNENV. The CDR3 sequence is 15 residues long. V shed 4 bases and J 6 bases; nucleotides not matched to a gene: 8. CDR3 sequence reads: CASSLLRTGGNEQFF. CDR3 bases: TGTGCCAGCAGCCTCCTCAGAACAGGGGGCAATGAGCAGTTCTTC.

This clone was seen once. The J gene is TRBJ2-1, the V gene TRBV9; D call uncertain. The CDR3 is made up of 12 amino acids. Trimming shortened V by 5 bases and J by 8 bases, and 11 bases separated the two germline ends. Germline V gene lookup returns CDR1 SGDLS and CDR2 YYNGEE. CDR3 amino acids: CASSADLDEQFF. The CDR3 DNA reads TGTGCCAGCAGTGCCGATTTAGATGAGCAGTTCTTC.

The sample holds a few counts of this clone. In nucleotides, the CDR3 is TGTGCCAGCAGTTACACAGGGGGCAACACTGAAGCTTTCTTT. This codes for CASSYTGGNTEAFF. The chain couples TRBV27 to TRBJ1-1; 9 nucleotides line up with TRBD1. Germline V gene lookup returns CDR1 MNHEY and CDR2 SMNVEV (reference sequence). CDR3 size: 14 residues. V was pared by 4 bases and J by 2 bases, with 2 bases of the junction left unmatched.

The rearrangement links TRBV12-3 or TRBV12-4 to TRBJ2-7; the D is unclear. CDR3 length equals 13 residues. Deletions cut 8 bases from V and 5 bases from J, with 16 bases between. The CDR3 nucleotides read TGTGCCAGCGGATATTCGGGTTACGACGAGCAGTACTTC. Residues: CASGYSGYDEQYF.

The rearrangement joins TRBV12-5 to TRBJ2-2, with no clear D. CDR3 size: 12 residues. The V gene lost 3 bases and the J gene lost 3 bases, with 2 bases spanning the gap. Germline V gene sequence: CDR1 LGHNT, CDR2 FRNRAP. DNA of the CDR3: TGTGCTAGTGGTTTCTACACCGGGGAGCTGTTTTTT. Residues: CASGFYTGELFF.

This chain uses TRBV25-1 with TRBJ2-3, with D uncertain. The CDR3 sequence is 14 residues long. Germline CDR1 and CDR2: MGHDK and SYGVNS. Trimming removed 5 bases from V and 0 bases from J, with 9 bases in between. The chain's CDR3 is CASSRSLSTDTQYF. The CDR3 DNA follows: TGTGCCAGCAGTAGGAGCTTAAGCACAGATACGCAGTATTTT.

This chain links TRBV6-2 or TRBV6-3 with TRBJ2-5; TRBD2 is a possible D gene (6 bases). This CDR3 region has 12 residues. Trimming took off 4 bases at V and 5 bases at J, with 8 bases between the two ends. Germline V gives CDR1 MNHEY, CDR2 SVGEGT. The CDR3, as DNA: TGTGCCAGCAGTTGGAGGGCCGAGACCCAGTACTTC. This gives the protein CASSWRAETQYF.

V usage is TRBV7-8 and J usage is TRBJ2-3, with 7 bases aligning to TRBD2. J lost 0 bases, V lost 1 base, and 4 bases had no gene match. In germline, CDR1 is SGHVS, CDR2 FQNEAQ. This CDR3 spans 16 amino acids. The CDR3 here is CASSLVGSGSTDTQYF. The CDR3 DNA reads TGTGCCAGCAGCTTAGTGGGTAGCGGGAGCACAGATACGCAGTATTTT.